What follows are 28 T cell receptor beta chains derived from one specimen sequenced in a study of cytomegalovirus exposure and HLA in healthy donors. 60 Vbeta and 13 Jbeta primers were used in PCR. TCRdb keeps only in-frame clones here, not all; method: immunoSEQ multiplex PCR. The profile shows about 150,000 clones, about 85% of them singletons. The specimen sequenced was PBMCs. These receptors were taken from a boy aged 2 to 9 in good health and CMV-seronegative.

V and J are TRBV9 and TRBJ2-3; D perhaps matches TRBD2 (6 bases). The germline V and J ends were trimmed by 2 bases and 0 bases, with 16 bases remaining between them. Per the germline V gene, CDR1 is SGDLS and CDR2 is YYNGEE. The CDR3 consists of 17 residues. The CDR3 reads CASSVGGTDPSTDTQYF. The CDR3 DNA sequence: TGTGCCAGCAGCGTTGGGGGGACCGACCCTAGCACAGATACGCAGTATTTT.

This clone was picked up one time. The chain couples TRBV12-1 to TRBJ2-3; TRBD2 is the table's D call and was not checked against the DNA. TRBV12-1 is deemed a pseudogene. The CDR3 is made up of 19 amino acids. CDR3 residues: CASSFGQRELAGGADTQYF. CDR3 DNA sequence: TGTGCCAGCAGCTTTGGACAGAGAGAACTAGCGGGAGGAGCAGATACGCAGTATTTT.

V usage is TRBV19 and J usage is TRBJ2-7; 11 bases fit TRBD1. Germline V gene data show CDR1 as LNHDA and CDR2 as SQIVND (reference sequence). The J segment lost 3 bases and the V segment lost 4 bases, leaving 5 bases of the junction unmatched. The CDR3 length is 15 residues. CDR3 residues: CASSNSGTGGYEQYF. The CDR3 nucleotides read TGTGCCAGTAGTAATTCCGGGACAGGGGGCTACGAGCAGTACTTC.

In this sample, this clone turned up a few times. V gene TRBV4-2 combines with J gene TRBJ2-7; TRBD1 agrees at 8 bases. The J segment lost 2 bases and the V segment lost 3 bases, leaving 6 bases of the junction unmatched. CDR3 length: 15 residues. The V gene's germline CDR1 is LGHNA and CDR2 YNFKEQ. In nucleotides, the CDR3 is TGTGCCAGCAGCCACCCTGACAGGGGTACCTACGAGCAGTACTTC. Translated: CASSHPDRGTYEQYF.

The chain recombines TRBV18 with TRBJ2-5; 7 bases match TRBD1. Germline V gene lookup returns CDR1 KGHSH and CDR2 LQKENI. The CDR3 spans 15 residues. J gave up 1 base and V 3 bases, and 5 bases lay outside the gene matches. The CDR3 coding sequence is TGTGCCAGCTCACCGTTTCGGGACAGCCAAGAGACCCAGTACTTC. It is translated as CASSPFRDSQETQYF.

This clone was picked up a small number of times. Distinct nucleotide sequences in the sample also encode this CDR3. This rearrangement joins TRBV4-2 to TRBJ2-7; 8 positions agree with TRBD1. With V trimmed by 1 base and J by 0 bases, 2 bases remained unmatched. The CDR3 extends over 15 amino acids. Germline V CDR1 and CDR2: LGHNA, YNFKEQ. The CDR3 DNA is TGTGCCAGCAGCCAAGGGACAGGGAGCTCCTACGAGCAGTACTTC. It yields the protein CASSQGTGSSYEQYF.

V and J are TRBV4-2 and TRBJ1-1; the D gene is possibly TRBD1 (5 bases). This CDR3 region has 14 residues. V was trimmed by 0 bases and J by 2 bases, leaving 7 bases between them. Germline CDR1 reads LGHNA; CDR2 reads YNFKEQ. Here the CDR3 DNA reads TGTGCCAGCAGCCAAGATCAGGGTAACACTGAAGCTTTCTTT. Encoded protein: CASSQDQGNTEAFF.

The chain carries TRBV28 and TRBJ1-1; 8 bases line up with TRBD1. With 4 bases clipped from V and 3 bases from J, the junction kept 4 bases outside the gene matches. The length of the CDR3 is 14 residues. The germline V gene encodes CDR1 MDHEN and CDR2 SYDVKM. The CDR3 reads CASSYYRGDTEAFF. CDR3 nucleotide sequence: TGTGCCAGCAGTTACTACAGGGGGGACACTGAAGCTTTCTTT.

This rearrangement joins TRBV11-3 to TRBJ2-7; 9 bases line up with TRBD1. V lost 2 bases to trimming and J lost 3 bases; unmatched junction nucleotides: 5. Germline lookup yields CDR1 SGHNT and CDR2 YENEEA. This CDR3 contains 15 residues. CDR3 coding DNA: TGTGCCAGCAGCTTAACCGACAGGGGGTTCTACGAGCAGTACTTC. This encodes CASSLTDRGFYEQYF.

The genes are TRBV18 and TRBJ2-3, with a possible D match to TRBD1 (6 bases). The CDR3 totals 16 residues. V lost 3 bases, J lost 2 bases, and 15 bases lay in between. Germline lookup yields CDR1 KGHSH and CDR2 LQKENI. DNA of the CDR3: TGTGCCAGCTCACCGAACCTCGGACAGTCCACAGATACGCAGTATTTT. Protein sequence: CASSPNLGQSTDTQYF.

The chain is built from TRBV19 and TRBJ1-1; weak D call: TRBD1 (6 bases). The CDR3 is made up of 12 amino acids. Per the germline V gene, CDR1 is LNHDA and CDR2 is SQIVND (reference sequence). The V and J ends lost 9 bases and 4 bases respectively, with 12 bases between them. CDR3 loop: CASNRVGTEAFF. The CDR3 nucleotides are TGTGCCAGCAACAGGGTCGGCACTGAAGCTTTCTTT.

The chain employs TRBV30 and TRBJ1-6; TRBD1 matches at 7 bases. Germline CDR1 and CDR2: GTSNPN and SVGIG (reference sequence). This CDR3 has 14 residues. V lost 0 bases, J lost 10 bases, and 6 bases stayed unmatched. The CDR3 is CAWSVRGGESPLHF. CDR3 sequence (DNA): TGTGCCTGGAGTGTACGAGGGGGCGAGTCACCCCTCCACTTT.

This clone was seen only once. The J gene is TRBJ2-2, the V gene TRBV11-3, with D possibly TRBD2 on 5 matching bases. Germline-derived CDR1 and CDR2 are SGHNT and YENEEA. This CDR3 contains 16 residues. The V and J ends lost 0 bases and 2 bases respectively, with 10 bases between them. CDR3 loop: CASSLEGRTNTGELFF. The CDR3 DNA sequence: TGTGCCAGCAGCTTAGAGGGGAGAACCAACACCGGGGAGCTGTTTTTT. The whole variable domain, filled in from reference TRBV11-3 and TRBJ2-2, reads EAGVVQSPRYKIIEKKQPVAFWCNPISGHNTLYWYLQNLGQGPELLIRYENEEAVDDSQLPKDRFSAERLKGVDSTLKIQPAELGDSAVYLCASSLEGRTNTGELFFGEGSRLTVL.

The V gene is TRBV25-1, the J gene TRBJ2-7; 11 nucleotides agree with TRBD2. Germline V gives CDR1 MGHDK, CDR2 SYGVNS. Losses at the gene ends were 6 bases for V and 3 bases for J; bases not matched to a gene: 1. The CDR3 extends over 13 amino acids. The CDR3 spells CASRLAGVYEQYF. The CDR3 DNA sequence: TGTGCCAGCAGACTAGCGGGAGTCTACGAGCAGTACTTC.

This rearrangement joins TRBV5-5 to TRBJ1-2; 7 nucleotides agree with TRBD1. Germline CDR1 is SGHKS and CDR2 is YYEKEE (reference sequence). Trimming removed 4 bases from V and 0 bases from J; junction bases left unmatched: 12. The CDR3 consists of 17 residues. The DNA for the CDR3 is TGTGCCAGCAGCCTAAATGACAGGGAAGGATCTAACTATGGCTACACCTTC. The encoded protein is CASSLNDREGSNYGYTF.

The CDR3 DNA follows: TGTGCCTGGACTAGCGGGACGACCCAGTACTTC. Protein product: CAWTSGTTQYF. The chain has TRBV30 and TRBJ2-5; 9 bases are a match to TRBD2. V lost 4 bases to trimming and J lost 7 bases; unmatched junction nucleotides: 1. CDR1 GTSNPN and CDR2 SVGIG come from the germline V gene (reference sequence). The CDR3 is made up of 11 amino acids.

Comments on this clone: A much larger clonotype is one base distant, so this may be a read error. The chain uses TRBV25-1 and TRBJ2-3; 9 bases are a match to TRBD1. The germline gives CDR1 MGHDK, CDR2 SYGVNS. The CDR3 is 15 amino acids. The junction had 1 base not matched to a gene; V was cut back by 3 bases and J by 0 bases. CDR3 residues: CASSDGTGSTDTQYF. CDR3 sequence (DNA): TGTGCCAGCAGTGACGGGACAGGGAGCACAGATACGCAGTATTTT.

The CDR3 DNA follows: TGTGCCAGCAGCTTAGAACTAGCGGGAGTCTTGGGGCAAGAGACCCAGTACTTC. Protein: CASSLELAGVLGQETQYF. The chain joins TRBV7-9 to TRBJ2-5; 11 bases match TRBD2. The CDR3 loop spans 18 amino acids. V lost 1 base, J lost 2 bases, and 9 bases stayed unmatched. Germline CDR1 SEHNR, CDR2 FQNEAQ (reference sequence).

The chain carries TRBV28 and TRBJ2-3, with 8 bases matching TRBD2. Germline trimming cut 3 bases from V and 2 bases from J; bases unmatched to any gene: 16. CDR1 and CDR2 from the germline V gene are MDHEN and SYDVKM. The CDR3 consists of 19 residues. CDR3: CASSFLVPRAGGPTDTQYF. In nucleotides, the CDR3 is TGTGCCAGCAGTTTCCTTGTCCCGCGGGCGGGAGGACCCACAGATACGCAGTATTTT.

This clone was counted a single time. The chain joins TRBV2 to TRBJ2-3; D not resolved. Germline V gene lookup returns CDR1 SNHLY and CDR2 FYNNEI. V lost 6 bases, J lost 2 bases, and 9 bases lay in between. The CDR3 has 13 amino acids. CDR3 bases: TGTGCCAGCAGAGGATACTACACAGATACGCAGTATTTT. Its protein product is CASRGYYTDTQYF.

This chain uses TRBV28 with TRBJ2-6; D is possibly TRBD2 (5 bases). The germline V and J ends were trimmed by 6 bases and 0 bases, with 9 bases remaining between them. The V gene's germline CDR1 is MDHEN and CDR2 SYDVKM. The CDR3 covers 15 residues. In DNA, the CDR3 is TGTGCCAGCAGCGTGGGAGCCTCTGGGGCCAACGTCCTGACTTTC. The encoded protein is CASSVGASGANVLTF.

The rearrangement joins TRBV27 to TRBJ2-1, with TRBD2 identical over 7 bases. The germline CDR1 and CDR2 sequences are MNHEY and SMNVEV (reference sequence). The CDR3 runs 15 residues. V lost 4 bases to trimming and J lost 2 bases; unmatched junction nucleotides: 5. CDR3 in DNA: TGTGCCAGCAGTTCAGCGGGGATAACCTACAATGAGCAGTTCTTC. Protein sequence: CASSSAGITYNEQFF.

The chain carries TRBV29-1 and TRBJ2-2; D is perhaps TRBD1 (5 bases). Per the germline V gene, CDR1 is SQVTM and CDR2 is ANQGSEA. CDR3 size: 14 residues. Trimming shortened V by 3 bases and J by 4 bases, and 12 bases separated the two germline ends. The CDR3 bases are TGCAGCGTTGAGTGGACATATGGCACCGGGGAGCTGTTTTTT. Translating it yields CSVEWTYGTGELFF.

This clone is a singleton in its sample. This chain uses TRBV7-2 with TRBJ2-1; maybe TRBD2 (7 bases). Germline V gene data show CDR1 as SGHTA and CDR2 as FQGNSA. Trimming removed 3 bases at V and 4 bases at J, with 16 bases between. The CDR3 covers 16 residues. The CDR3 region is CASSFSGLGGYNEQFF. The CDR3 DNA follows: TGTGCCAGCAGCTTTAGTGGACTAGGGGGATACAATGAGCAGTTCTTC.

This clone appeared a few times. The CDR3 here is CASSQDYSGAPTDTQYF. The CDR3 nucleotides are TGTGCCAGCAGCCAAGATTATAGCGGGGCCCCCACAGATACGCAGTATTTT. The V and J genes are TRBV4-2 and TRBJ2-3; 8 bases align to TRBD2. The V segment lost 0 bases and the J segment 2 bases; nucleotides outside the gene matches: 7. CDR3 length: 17 amino acids. Germline V gives CDR1 LGHNA, CDR2 YNFKEQ.

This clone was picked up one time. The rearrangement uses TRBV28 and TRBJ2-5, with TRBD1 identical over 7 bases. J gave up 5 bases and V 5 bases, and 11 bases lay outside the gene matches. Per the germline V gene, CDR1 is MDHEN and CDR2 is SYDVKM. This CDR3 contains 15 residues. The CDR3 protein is CASSGSGGSWETQYF. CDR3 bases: TGTGCCAGCAGTGGTTCAGGGGGAAGTTGGGAGACCCAGTACTTC.

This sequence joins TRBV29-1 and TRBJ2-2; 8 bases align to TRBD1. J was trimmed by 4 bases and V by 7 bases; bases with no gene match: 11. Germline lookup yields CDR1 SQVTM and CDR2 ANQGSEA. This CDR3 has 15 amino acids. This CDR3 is CSGRNPGGPTGELFF. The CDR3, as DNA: TGCAGCGGACGGAATCCAGGGGGCCCCACCGGGGAGCTGTTTTTT.

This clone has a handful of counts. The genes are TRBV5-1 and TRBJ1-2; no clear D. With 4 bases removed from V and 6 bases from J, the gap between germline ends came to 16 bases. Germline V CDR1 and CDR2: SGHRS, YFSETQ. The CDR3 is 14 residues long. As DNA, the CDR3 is TGCGCCAGCAGCCCTCCGGGGAGCGGGGATGGCTACACCTTC. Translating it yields CASSPPGSGDGYTF.